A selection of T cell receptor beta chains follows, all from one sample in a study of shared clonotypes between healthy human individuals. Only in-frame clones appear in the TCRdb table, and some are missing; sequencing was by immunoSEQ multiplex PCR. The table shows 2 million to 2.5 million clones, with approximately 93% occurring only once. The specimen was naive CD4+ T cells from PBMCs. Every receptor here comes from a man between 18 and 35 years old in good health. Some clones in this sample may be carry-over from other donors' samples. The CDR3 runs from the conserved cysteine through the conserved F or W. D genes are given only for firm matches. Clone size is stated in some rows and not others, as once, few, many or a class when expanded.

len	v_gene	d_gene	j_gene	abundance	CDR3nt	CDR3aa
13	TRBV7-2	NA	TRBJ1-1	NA	TGTGCCAGCAGCTATAGGAGGACGGCTGAAGCTTTCTTT	CASSYRRTAEAFF
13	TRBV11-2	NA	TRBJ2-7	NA	TGTGCCAGCAGCGAAGGGGCAAGATACGAGCAGTACTTC	CASSEGARYEQYF
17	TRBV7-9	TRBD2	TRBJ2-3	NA	TGTGCCAGCAGCTTAGTTCTGACTAGCGGGAGCGCAGATACGCAGTATTTT	CASSLVLTSGSADTQYF
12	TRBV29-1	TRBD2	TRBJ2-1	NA	TGCAGCGGAAGTAGCGGGAGGGGTGAGCAGTTCTTC	CSGSSGRGEQFF
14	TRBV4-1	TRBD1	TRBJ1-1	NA	TGCGCCAGCAGCCAAAACGGACAGGGCACTGAAGCTTTCTTT	CASSQNGQGTEAFF
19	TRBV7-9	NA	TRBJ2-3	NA	TGTGCCAGCAGCCTTCATTTGGGTTGGGGGACCCCGGGCACAGATACGCAGTATTTT	CASSLHLGWGTPGTDTQYF
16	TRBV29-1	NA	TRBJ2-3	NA	TGCAGCGTTGAAGATTGGCGGGGTAAAAGCACAGATACGCAGTATTTT	CSVEDWRGKSTDTQYF
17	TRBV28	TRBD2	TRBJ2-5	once	TGTGCCAGCAGTTTATTGTGCGCGGGAGAAGACCAAGAGACCCAGTACTTC	CASSLLCAGEDQETQYF
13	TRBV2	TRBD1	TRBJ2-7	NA	TGTGCCAGCAGTGGGAACAGGGGTGGCGAGCAGTACTTC	CASSGNRGGEQYF
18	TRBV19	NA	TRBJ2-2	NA	TGTGCCAGTAGTATCTGGACGACTAACACCATACGGACCGGGGAGCTGTTTTTT	CASSIWTTNTIRTGELFF
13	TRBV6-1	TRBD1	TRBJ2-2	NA	TGTGCCAGCAGTGAAAGGGGGCCCGGGGAGCTGTTTTTT	CASSERGPGELFF
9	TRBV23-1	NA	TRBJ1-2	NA	TGCGCCAGCATATCTGGCTACACCTTC	CASISGYTF
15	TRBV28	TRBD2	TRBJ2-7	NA	TGTGCCAGCTCAAATTTACTAGCGGGACCTTTCGAGCAGTACTTC	CASSNLLAGPFEQYF
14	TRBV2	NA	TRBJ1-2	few	TGTGCCAGCAGTGAGCCCTCCAGAGACTATGGCTACACCTTC	CASSEPSRDYGYTF
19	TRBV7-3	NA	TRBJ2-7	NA	TGTGCCAGCAGCTTAAGGCCCCCCTCCCCATCCGGGGACTCCTACGAGCAGTACTTC	CASSLRPPSPSGDSYEQYF
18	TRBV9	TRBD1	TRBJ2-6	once	TGTGCCAGCAGCGTGTGGGTGACAGGGCCCCCTGGGGCCAACGTCCTGACTTTC	CASSVWVTGPPGANVLTF
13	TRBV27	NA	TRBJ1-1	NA	TGTGCCAGCAGTTTAGCCTTGAACACTGAAGCTTTCTTT	CASSLALNTEAFF
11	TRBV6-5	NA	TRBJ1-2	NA	TGTGCCAGCAGTGGATCTGGGGGCTACACCTTC	CASSGSGGYTF
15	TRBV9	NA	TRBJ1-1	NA	TGTGCCAGCAGCGTATCTGGACAGCCGAACACTGAAGCTTTCTTT	CASSVSGQPNTEAFF
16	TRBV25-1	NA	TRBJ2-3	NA	TGTGCCAGCAGTGAATATCGGGGGATTAGCACAGATACGCAGTATTTT	CASSEYRGISTDTQYF
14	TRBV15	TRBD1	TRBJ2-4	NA	TGTGCCACCAGCACCCGACAGGGTATCGACATTCAGTACTTC	CATSTRQGIDIQYF
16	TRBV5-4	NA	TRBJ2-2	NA	TGTGCCAGCAGCTTGTTGGACCTAGAAGGCACCGGGGAGCTGTTTTTT	CASSLLDLEGTGELFF
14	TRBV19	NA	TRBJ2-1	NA	TGTGCCAGTAGTATAGGGTCCGGCGCGCCTGAGCAGTTCTTC	CASSIGSGAPEQFF
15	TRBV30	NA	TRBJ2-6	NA	TGTGCCTGGAGTGGGCCCGTCGCTGGGGCCAACGTCCTGACTTTC	CAWSGPVAGANVLTF
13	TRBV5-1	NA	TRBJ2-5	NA	TGCGCCAGCAGCTTGGGGGGCCAAGAGACCCAGTACTTC	CASSLGGQETQYF
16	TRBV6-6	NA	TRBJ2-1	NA	TGTGCCAGCAGCCTACTGGGGATGGGGTCCTACAATGAGCAGTTCTTC	CASSLLGMGSYNEQFF